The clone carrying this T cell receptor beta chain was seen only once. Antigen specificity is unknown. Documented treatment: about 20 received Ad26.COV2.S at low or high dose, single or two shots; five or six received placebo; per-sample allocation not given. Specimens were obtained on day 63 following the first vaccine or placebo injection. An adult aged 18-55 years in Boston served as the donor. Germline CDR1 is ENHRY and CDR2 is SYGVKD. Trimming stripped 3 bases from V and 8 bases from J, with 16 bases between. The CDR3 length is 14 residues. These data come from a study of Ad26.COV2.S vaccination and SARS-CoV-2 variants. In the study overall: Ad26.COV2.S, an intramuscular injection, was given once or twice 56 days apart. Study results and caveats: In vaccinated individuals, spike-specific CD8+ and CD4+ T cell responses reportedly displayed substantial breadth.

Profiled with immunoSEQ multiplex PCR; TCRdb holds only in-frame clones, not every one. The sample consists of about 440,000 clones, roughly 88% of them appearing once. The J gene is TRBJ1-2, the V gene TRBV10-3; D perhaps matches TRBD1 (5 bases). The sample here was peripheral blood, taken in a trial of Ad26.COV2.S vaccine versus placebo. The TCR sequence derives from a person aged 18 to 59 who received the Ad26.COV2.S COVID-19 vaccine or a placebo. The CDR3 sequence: CAISEGVLRGGYTF. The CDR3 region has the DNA TGTGCCATCAGTGAAGGGGTGCTTCGGGGGGGCTACACCTTC.